This T cell receptor beta chain was recovered during a study of blood T cell repertoires in COVID-19. Study at large: Collection of acute and convalescent COVID-19 samples took place in the United States, Italy and Spain. PBMCs, B-cell-depleted T cells, or T cells provided the cDNA or gDNA that made up the material.

In the authors' workflow: Scientists estimated how many nucleated cells there were by amplifying reference gene primers. The repertoire was sequenced with immunoSEQ multiplex PCR; TCRdb's copy has only in-frame clones and lacks some. V and J calls and clone size follow that table, whereas D and trimming were derived from the DNA. The sample lists about 97,000 clones, around four fifths seen once, with just under 10% in the top ten. Germline CDR1 is SGHVS and CDR2 is FQNEAQ. Trimming cost V 4 bases and J 6 bases, with 13 bases left between them. The length of the CDR3 is 15 residues. This clone was seen only a few times.

The chain combines TRBV7-8 with TRBJ1-6; no clear D. The source of this sequence is a man aged 35-49 years with active or convalescent COVID-19. The sequencing input was peripheral blood. The CDR3: CASSSSGLPNSPLHF. CDR3 bases: TGTGCCAGCAGCTCGAGTGGACTGCCTAATTCACCCCTCCACTTT.